This T cell receptor beta chain comes out of a study of T-cell reconstitution after alpha-beta-depleted transplantation in children. TCRbeta library preparation incorporated unique molecular identifiers. TCRdb re-analysed the PCR reads in MiXCR, keeping a single row per CDR3 protein. This table has 400,000 to 500,000 distinct CDR3 sequences, about a tenth appearing once. Trimming left V 5 bases short and J 2 bases short, with 13 bases between. The CDR3 runs 16 residues. The clonotype originates from a human donor who donated a stem cell graft to a child with acute myeloid leukemia. The genes are TRBV12-3 or TRBV12-4 and TRBJ2-6; possibly TRBD2 for D (6 bases). The sequences come from PBMCs from the stem cell graft donor, collected from the stem cell graft. The CDR3 region is CASSLGGGAGANVLTF. Written as DNA, the CDR3 is TGTGCCAGCAGTCTGGGAGGAGGGGCTGGGGCCAACGTCCTGACTTTC.